The source of this TCR beta chain is a study of blood T cells in healthy people across ages. Next came a second PCR, run for about 7 to 12 cycles, which used a sample-barcoded 5' primer along with a J-beta primer mix. Unique molecular identifiers of 12 random nucleotides labeled each cDNA. TCRdb called the 5' RACE reads again in MiXCR, with one record for every CDR3 protein. Of hundreds of thousands of distinct CDR3 sequences in the sample, over 45% are singletons; the top ten hold approximately 20%. Trimming stripped 4 bases from V and 2 bases from J, with 14 bases between. The germline gives CDR1 SGHTA, CDR2 FQGNSA. The CDR3 covers 15 residues.

The TCR sequence derives from a man aged 25-45 years in good health. Sequencing used blood. The chain carries TRBV7-2 and TRBJ2-5, with D unresolved. The chain's CDR3 is CASSSAVIGQETQYF. The CDR3 DNA reads TGTGCCAGCAGCTCCGCCGTTATCGGACAAGAGACCCAGTACTTC.